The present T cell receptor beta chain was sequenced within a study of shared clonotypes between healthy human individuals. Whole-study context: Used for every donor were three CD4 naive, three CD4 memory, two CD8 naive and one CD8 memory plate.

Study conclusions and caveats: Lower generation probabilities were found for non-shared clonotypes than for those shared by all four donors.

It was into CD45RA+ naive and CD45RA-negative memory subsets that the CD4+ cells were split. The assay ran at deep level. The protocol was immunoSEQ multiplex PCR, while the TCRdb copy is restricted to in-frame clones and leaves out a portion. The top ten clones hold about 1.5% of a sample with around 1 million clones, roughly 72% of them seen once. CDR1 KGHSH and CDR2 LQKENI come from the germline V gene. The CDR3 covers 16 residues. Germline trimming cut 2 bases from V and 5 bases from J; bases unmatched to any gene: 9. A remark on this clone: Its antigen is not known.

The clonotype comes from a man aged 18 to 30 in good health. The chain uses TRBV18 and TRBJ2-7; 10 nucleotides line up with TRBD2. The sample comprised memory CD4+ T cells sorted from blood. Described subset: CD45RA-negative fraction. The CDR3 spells CASSPSILAGVDEQYF. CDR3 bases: TGTGCCAGCTCACCATCTATTCTAGCGGGAGTAGACGAGCAGTACTTC.